This entry features one T cell receptor beta chain sequence. At one boundary the junction diverges from the germline segment, which might be a read error. Authors' data handling: Reference gene primers were amplified, and this amplification served to estimate nucleated cell counts. Measured with immunoSEQ multiplex PCR; TCRdb has only the in-frame clones, and not every one. D and trimming come from the DNA, and the V and J calls and clone size come from that table. The sample consists of over 10,000 clones, around nine tenths of them appearing once. Germline CDR1 is LNHDA and CDR2 is SQIVND (reference sequence). The CDR3 length is 16 residues. This sample was taken from a study of blood T cell repertoires in COVID-19. Study at large: COVID-19 samples from acute and convalescent phases originated in the United States, Italy and Spain.

The V gene is TRBV19, the J gene TRBJ1-1; the D gene is possibly TRBD1 (6 bases). The sample taken for sequencing was peripheral blood. The sequence came from a human donor in a cohort sampled during active COVID-19. The CDR3 sequence: CASSIGKQGVNTEAFF. The CDR3, as DNA: TGTGCCAGTAGCATAGGTAAACAGGGAGTGAACACTGAAGCTTTCTTT.